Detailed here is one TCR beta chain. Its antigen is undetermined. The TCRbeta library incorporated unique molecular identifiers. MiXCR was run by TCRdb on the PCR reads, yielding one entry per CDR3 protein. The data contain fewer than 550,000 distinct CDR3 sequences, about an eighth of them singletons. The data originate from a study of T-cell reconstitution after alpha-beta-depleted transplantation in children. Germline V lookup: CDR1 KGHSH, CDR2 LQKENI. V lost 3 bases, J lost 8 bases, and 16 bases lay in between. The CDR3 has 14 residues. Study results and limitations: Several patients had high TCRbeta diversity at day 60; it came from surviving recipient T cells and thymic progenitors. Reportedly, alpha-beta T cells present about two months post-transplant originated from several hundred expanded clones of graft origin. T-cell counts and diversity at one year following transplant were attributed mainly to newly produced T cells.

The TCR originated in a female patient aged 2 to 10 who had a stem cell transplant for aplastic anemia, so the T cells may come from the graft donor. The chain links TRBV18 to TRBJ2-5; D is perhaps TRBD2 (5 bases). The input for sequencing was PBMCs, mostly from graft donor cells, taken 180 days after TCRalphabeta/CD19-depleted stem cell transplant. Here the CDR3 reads CASSPDWIGETQYF. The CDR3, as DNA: TGTGCCAGCTCACCCGACTGGATCGGGGAAACCCAGTACTTC.